This T cell receptor beta chain was retrieved from a study of identical twins. The CDR3 contains 13 residues. Germline V gene sequence: CDR1 SQVTM, CDR2 ANQGSEA. The junction had 7 bases not matched to a gene; V was cut back by 6 bases and J by 6 bases. TCRdb reprocessed the 5' RACE reads with MiXCR, giving one entry per CDR3 protein. The sample lists about 490,000 distinct CDR3 sequences; around 15% were seen once. The same sample was also used in a study of yellow fever vaccine responses in identical twins.

This sequence joins TRBV29-1 and TRBJ2-1; 8 bases are shared with TRBD2. What was sequenced was CD4+ T cells sorted from blood. The TCR was taken from a woman under 30 in good health. CDR3 sequence: CSVDYREGNEQFF. CDR3 nucleotide sequence: TGCAGCGTCGACTATCGGGAGGGCAATGAGCAGTTCTTC.